This is a list of T cell receptor beta chains from one sample in a study of blood T cell repertoires in COVID-19. The table came from immunoSEQ multiplex PCR; TCRdb's copy has only in-frame clones and leaves some out. The sample records some 150,000 clones, around 90% being singletons. Sequenced input: peripheral blood. The receptors stem from a human donor in a cohort sampled during active COVID-19. CDR3s include the opening cysteine and the closing phenylalanine or tryptophan. Each record gives: J gene, D gene, V gene, clone size, CDR3 protein, CDR3 DNA. A D gene is named only where the DNA matches it firmly. Clone size is stated in some rows and not others, as once, few, many or a class when expanded.

TRBJ2-3	TRBD1	TRBV2	-	CARTGQGAADTQYF	TGTGCCAGGACGGGACAGGGGGCCGCAGATACGCAGTATTTT
TRBJ1-2	-	TRBV10-3	-	CAINPTDRTGYTF	TGTGCCATCAATCCTACTGACAGAACCGGCTACACCTTC
TRBJ2-7	-	TRBV12-3/TRBV12-4	-	CASRQGSEEQYF	TGTGCCAGCAGGCAGGGGTCTGAGGAGCAGTACTTC
TRBJ1-2	TRBD1	TRBV6-2/TRBV6-3	-	CASSEPTGSGYTF	TGTGCCAGCAGTGAGCCGACAGGGTCTGGCTACACCTTC
TRBJ1-2	-	TRBV27	-	CASSPLPEASPYGYTF	TGTGCCAGCAGTCCCTTGCCGGAGGCCAGCCCCTATGGCTACACCTTC
TRBJ2-7	-	TRBV7-6	-	CASSPTAYYEQYF	TGTGCCAGCAGCCCGACAGCTTACTACGAGCAGTACTTC
TRBJ2-3	TRBD2	TRBV11-2	-	CASSLEASGGQQDTQYF	TGTGCCAGCAGCTTAGAGGCTAGCGGGGGGCAGCAAGATACGCAGTATTTT
TRBJ1-2	TRBD1	TRBV7-2	-	CASSLTLDRLNYGYTF	TGTGCCAGCAGCTTAACCCTGGACAGGCTCAACTATGGCTACACCTTC
TRBJ1-3	-	TRBV7-2	-	CASSFRDSGNTIYF	TGTGCCAGCAGCTTCAGGGACTCTGGAAACACCATATATTTT
TRBJ2-7	TRBD1	TRBV19	-	CATRVVGQGTYEQYF	TGTGCCACCCGAGTAGTTGGACAGGGGACCTACGAGCAGTACTTC
TRBJ2-7	-	TRBV11-3	-	CASSLGRFNEQYF	TGTGCCAGCAGCTTAGGCAGGTTCAACGAGCAGTACTTC
TRBJ1-1	-	TRBV11-2	-	CASSLSRGGTEAFF	TGTGCCAGCAGCTTAAGTAGGGGAGGCACTGAAGCTTTCTTT
TRBJ1-3	-	TRBV7-9	-	CASSLVQAGSSGNTIYF	TGTGCCAGCAGCTTAGTACAGGCCGGGAGCTCTGGAAACACCATATATTTT
TRBJ2-2	-	TRBV9	-	CASSVDRGRDTGELFF	TGTGCCAGCAGCGTAGATCGCGGGCGGGACACCGGGGAGCTGTTTTTT
TRBJ1-2	TRBD1	TRBV9	few	CASSAGTGDGYTF	TGTGCCAGCAGCGCGGGGACAGGGGATGGCTACACCTTC
TRBJ1-2	-	TRBV29-1	few	CSVPTHYGYTF	TGCAGCGTTCCGACTCACTATGGCTACACCTTC
TRBJ2-7	-	TRBV20-1	once	CRAAGPHEQYF	TGCAGAGCCGCAGGGCCTCACGAGCAGTACTTC
TRBJ1-5	-	TRBV12-2	-	CASRLRVSRGAPQPQHF	TGTGCAAGTCGCTTACGGGTGTCTCGGGGGGCGCCTCAGCCCCAGCATTTT
TRBJ2-1	-	TRBV2	few	CASRGQRGYNEQFF	TGTGCCAGCAGGGGACAAAGGGGCTACAATGAGCAGTTCTTC
TRBJ1-1	TRBD1	TRBV18	-	CASSLNQGGTEAFF	TGTGCCAGCTCACTGAACCAGGGGGGCACTGAAGCTTTCTTT
TRBJ1-5	TRBD1	TRBV7-9	-	CASSLGQGWGQPQHF	TGTGCCAGCAGCTTAGGACAGGGTTGGGGTCAGCCCCAGCATTTT
TRBJ1-5	-	TRBV18	-	CASSAAENQPQHF	TGTGCCAGCTCCGCGGCAGAAAATCAGCCCCAGCATTTT
TRBJ2-7	-	TRBV4-2	-	CASSQVGSGTYEQYF	TGTGCCAGCAGCCAAGTCGGGTCAGGGACCTACGAGCAGTACTTC
TRBJ2-5	TRBD2	TRBV19	once	CASSIRGLAGGYQETQYF	TGTGCCAGTAGTATCCGGGGACTAGCGGGGGGGTACCAAGAGACCCAGTACTTC
TRBJ1-2	-	TRBV5-4	once	CASSLEAGFSYGYTF	TGTGCCAGCAGCTTGGAGGCGGGTTTCAGCTATGGCTACACCTTC
TRBJ2-7	TRBD2	TRBV12-3/TRBV12-4	-	CASTPSGSYEQYF	TGTGCCAGCACCCCTAGCGGGAGCTACGAGCAGTACTTC
TRBJ2-2	-	TRBV4-2	-	CASSQGPEGGELFF	TGTGCCAGCAGCCAAGGACCGGAGGGCGGGGAGCTGTTTTTT
TRBJ2-1	TRBD1	TRBV5-1	-	CASSGTDRGNVDEQFF	TGCGCCAGCAGCGGCACGGACAGGGGGAATGTAGATGAGCAGTTCTTC
TRBJ2-1	-	TRBV12-3/TRBV12-4	-	CASSLRTLGQFF	TGTGCCAGCAGTTTGAGGACATTAGGACAGTTCTTC
TRBJ2-3	TRBD2	TRBV5-1	-	CASSWSGGYTDTQYF	TGCGCCAGCAGCTGGAGCGGGGGCTACACAGATACGCAGTATTTT
TRBJ1-2	-	TRBV21-1	-	CASSKSFGQGPYGYTF	TGTGCCAGCAGCAAAAGCTTTGGACAGGGACCCTATGGCTACACCTTC
TRBJ2-7	-	TRBV5-1	-	CASSLASSYYEQYF	TGCGCCAGCAGCTTGGCTAGCAGTTACTACGAGCAGTACTTC
TRBJ2-2	TRBD2	TRBV24-1	-	CATSDSRGSGGVTGELFF	TGTGCCACCAGTGATTCCCGGGGTAGCGGGGGAGTCACCGGGGAGCTGTTTTTT
TRBJ2-7	TRBD2	TRBV20-1	-	CSASDSSGGLYEQYF	TGCAGTGCTAGTGATTCTAGCGGGGGACTTTACGAGCAGTACTTC
TRBJ2-3	-	TRBV28	-	CATREGALTQYF	TGTGCCACCAGGGAGGGGGCCCTTACGCAGTATTTT
TRBJ1-2	-	TRBV2	-	CASSPTETYGYTF	TGTGCCAGCAGCCCGACAGAGACCTATGGCTACACCTTC
TRBJ2-3	TRBD2	TRBV4-1	-	CASSQDFASGGDTQYF	TGCGCCAGCAGCCAAGATTTCGCTAGCGGGGGTGATACGCAGTATTTT
TRBJ2-3	TRBD2	TRBV3-1/TRBV3-2	-	CASSSLAGQTDTQYF	TGTGCCAGCAGTTCCCTAGCGGGGCAGACAGATACGCAGTATTTT
TRBJ2-5	TRBD2	TRBV2	-	CASRSGRQETQYF	TGTGCCAGCAGGTCCGGGAGGCAAGAGACCCAGTACTTC
TRBJ1-6	TRBD1	TRBV6-5	-	CASNRDRNSPLHF	TGTGCCAGCAACCGGGACAGGAATTCACCCCTCCACTTT
TRBJ2-2	-	TRBV9	once	CASSSRGGNTGELFF	TGTGCCAGCAGCTCAAGAGGAGGGAACACCGGGGAGCTGTTTTTT
TRBJ1-2	-	TRBV7-9	-	CASSPGLFGYTF	TGTGCCAGCAGCCCAGGACTGTTTGGCTACACCTTC
TRBJ2-7	TRBD1	TRBV7-2	once	CASSLASGGMYEQYF	TGTGCCAGCAGCTTAGCGTCAGGGGGTATGTACGAGCAGTACTTC
TRBJ2-3	TRBD2	TRBV7-8	-	CASSLAGQRGGPDTQYF	TGTGCCAGCAGCTTAGCAGGCCAGCGGGGGGGCCCAGATACGCAGTATTTT
TRBJ2-1	TRBD2	TRBV6-2/TRBV6-3	-	CASSESGRGGHNEQFF	TGTGCCAGCAGTGAGAGTGGGCGGGGGGGACACAATGAGCAGTTCTTC
TRBJ2-3	TRBD2	TRBV15	many	CATSRDDGGVTDTQYF	TGTGCCACCAGCAGAGATGACGGGGGGGTAACAGATACGCAGTATTTT
TRBJ2-1	TRBD2	TRBV11-2	-	CASSLAGTSHNEQFF	TGTGCCAGCAGCTTAGCAGGGACTAGCCACAATGAGCAGTTCTTC
TRBJ1-5	-	TRBV19	-	CARTRQENSYQNRNQPQHF	TGTGCCAGGACGAGACAGGAGAATTCCTACCAGAACCGTAACCAGCCCCAGCATTTT
TRBJ1-2	TRBD1	TRBV12-5	-	CASGLTDRVHGYTF	TGTGCTAGTGGTTTGACAGACAGGGTCCATGGCTACACCTTC
TRBJ2-3	-	TRBV7-9	-	CASSSQSDTQYF	TGTGCCAGCAGCTCACAGTCGGATACGCAGTATTTT
TRBJ1-5	-	TRBV7-2	-	CASSLAGGYQPQHF	TGTGCCAGCAGCTTAGCGGGGGGATACCAGCCCCAGCATTTT
TRBJ2-2	TRBD1	TRBV19	-	CASSGRDSNTGELFF	TGTGCCAGTAGTGGAAGGGACAGCAACACCGGGGAGCTGTTTTTT
TRBJ2-3	-	TRBV30	once	CAWSLPDTQYF	TGTGCCTGGAGTCTACCCGATACGCAGTATTTT
TRBJ1-3	-	TRBV2	-	CASSNTEGMGNTIYF	TGTGCCAGCAGTAATACCGAGGGTATGGGAAACACCATATATTTT
TRBJ2-5	-	TRBV12-3/TRBV12-4	-	CASSLAAQETQYF	TGTGCCAGCAGTTTGGCGGCCCAAGAGACCCAGTACTTC
TRBJ2-7	TRBD1	TRBV11-2	-	CASSMGQIITYEQYF	TGTGCCAGCAGCATGGGACAGATAATAACCTACGAGCAGTACTTC
TRBJ1-2	TRBD1	TRBV29-1	-	CSAGTGTGYGYTF	TGCAGCGCTGGGACAGGGACGGGGTATGGCTACACCTTC
TRBJ1-2	-	TRBV11-2	-	CASSSGVGRGYTF	TGTGCCAGCAGCTCCGGGGTAGGGCGCGGCTACACCTTC
TRBJ2-5	TRBD1	TRBV27	-	CASSHGQGRETQYF	TGTGCCAGCAGTCACGGACAGGGGAGAGAGACCCAGTACTTC